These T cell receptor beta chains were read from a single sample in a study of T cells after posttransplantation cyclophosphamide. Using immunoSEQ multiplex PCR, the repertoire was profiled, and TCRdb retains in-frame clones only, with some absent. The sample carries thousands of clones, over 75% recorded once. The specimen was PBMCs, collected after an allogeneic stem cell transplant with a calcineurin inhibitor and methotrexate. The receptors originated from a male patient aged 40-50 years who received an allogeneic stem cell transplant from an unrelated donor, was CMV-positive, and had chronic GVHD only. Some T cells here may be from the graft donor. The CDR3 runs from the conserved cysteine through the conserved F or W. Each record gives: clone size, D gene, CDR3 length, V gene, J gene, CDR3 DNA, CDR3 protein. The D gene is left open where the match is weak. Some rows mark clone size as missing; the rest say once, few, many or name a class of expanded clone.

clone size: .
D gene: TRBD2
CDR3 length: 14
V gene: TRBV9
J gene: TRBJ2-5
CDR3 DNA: TGTGCCAGCAGCGCGACTAGCGTCCAAGAGACCCAGTACTTC
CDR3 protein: CASSATSVQETQYF

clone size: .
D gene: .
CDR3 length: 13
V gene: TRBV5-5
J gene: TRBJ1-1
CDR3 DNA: TGTGCCAGCAGCTTGGACAGGGACACTGAAGCTTTCTTT
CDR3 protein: CASSLDRDTEAFF

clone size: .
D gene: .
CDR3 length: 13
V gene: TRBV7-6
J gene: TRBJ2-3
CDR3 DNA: TGTGCCAGCGGGGGCCGGAGCACAGATACGCAGTATTTT
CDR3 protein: CASGGRSTDTQYF

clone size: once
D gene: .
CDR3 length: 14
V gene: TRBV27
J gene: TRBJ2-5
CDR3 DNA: TGTGCCAGCAGTTTAGGGGGACTCCAAGAGACCCAGTACTTC
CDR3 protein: CASSLGGLQETQYF

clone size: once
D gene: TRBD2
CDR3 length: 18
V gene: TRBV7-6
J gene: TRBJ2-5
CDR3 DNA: TGTGCCAGCAGCTTAGGCGGCGGGAGTGGTGTTGGGCGAGAGACCCAGTACTTC
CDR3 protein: CASSLGGGSGVGRETQYF

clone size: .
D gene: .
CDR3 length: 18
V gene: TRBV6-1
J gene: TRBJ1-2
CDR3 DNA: TGTGCCAGCAGTGAAGCGAATCCCTTCGCAGGGATCTACTATGGCTACACCTTC
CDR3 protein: CASSEANPFAGIYYGYTF

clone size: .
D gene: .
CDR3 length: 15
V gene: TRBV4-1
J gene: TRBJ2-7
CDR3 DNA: TGCGCCAGCAGCCTATACGCGGCTGCGAGCTACGAGCAGTACTTC
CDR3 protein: CASSLYAAASYEQYF

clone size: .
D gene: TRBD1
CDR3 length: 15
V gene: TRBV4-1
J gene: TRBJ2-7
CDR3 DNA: TGCGCCAGCAGCCAATCGGGACAGAGCTCCTACGAGCAGTACTTC
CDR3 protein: CASSQSGQSSYEQYF

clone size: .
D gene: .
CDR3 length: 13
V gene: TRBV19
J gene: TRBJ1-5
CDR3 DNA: TGTGCCAGTAGCCGACAGGGCAATCAGCCCCAGCATTTT
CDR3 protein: CASSRQGNQPQHF

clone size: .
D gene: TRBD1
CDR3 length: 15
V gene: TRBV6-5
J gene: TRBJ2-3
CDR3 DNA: TGTGCCAGCAGGAAGGGACAGGTTAGCACAGATACGCAGTATTTT
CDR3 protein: CASRKGQVSTDTQYF

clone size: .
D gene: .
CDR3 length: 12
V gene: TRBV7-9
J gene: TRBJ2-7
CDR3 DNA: TGTGCCAGCAGCTTGGGAGGATCCGAGCAGTACTTC
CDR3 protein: CASSLGGSEQYF

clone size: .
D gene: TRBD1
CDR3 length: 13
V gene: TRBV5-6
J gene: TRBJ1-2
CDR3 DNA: TGTGCCAGCAGCTCGGGACAGGTATATGGCTACACCTTC
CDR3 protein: CASSSGQVYGYTF

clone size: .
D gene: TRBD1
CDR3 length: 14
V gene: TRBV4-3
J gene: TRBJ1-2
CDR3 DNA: TGCGCCAGCAGCCAAGATAGGACAGGGGTGAGCTACACCTTC
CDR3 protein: CASSQDRTGVSYTF

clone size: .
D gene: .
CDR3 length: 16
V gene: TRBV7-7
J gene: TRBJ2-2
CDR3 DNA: TGTGCTAGCAGCCCTACGGCCAGGGCGAACACCGGGGAGCTGTTTTTT
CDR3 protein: CASSPTARANTGELFF

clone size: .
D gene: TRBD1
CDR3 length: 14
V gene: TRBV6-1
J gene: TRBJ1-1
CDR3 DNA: TGTGCCAGCCATTTGACAGGGCTGAACACTGAAGCTTTCTTT
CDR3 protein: CASHLTGLNTEAFF

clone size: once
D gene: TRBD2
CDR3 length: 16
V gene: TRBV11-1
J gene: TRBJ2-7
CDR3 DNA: TGTGCCAGCAGCTTACGGGCTAGCGGGAGGCCCTACGAGCAGTACTTC
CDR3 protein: CASSLRASGRPYEQYF

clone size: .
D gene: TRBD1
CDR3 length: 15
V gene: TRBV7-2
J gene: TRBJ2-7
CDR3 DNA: TGTGCCAGCACCCTAACCGGGACAGGATTTTACGAGCAGTACTTC
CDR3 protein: CASTLTGTGFYEQYF

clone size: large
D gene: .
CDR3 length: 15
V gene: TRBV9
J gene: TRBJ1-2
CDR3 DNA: TGTGCCAGCAGCGTAGGGACGGGGATGGCTAGGGGCTACACCTTC
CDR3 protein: CASSVGTGMARGYTF

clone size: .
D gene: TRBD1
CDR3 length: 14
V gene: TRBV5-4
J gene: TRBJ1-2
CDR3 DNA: TGTGCCAGCAGCCTGCCAAGGACAGGGCTTGGCTACACCTTC
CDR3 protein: CASSLPRTGLGYTF

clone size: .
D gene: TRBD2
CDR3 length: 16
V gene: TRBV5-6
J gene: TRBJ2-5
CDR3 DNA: TGTGCCAGCAGCTTGGCCCTAGCGGCTGCCATAGATACCCAGTACTTC
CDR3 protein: CASSLALAAAIDTQYF

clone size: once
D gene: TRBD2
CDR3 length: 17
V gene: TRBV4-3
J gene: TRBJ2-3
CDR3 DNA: TGCGCCAGCAGCCAAGGACTAGCGGGGGGGCCGGGGGATACGCAGTATTTT
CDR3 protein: CASSQGLAGGPGDTQYF

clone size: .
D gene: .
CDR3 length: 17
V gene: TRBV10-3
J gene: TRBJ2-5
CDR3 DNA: TGTGCCATCAGTGAGTCGCAAAGGACTCGGTACCAAGAGACCCAGTACTTC
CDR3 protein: CAISESQRTRYQETQYF

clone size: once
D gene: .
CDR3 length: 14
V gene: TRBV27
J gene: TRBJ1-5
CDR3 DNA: TGTGCCAGCAGTTTAATGGTTGGCACTCAGCCCCAGCATTTT
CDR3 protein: CASSLMVGTQPQHF

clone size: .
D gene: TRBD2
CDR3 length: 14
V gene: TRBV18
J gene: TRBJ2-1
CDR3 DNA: TGTGCCAGCTCACCGGGACTAGCGGTTCAGAACGAGTTCTTC
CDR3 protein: CASSPGLAVQNEFF

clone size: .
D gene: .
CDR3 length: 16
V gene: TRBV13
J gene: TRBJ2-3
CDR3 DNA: TGTGCCAGCAGCCGCCCGGGGGCGGGAGTTGCAGATACGCAGTATTTT
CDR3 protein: CASSRPGAGVADTQYF

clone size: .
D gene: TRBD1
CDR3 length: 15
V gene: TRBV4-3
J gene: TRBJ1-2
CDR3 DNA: TGCGCCAGCAGCGAGAGACAGGGGGACGCCTATGGCTACACCTTC
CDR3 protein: CASSERQGDAYGYTF

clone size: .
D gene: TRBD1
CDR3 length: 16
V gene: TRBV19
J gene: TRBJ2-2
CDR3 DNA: TGTGCCAGTAGTAGCCGACAGGGGCGTTTTTCCGGGGAGCTGTTTTTT
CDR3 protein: CASSSRQGRFSGELFF

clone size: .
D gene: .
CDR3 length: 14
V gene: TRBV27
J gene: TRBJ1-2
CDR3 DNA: TGTGCCAGCAAAACAGGGTGGGGAAGCTATGGCTACACCTTC
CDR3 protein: CASKTGWGSYGYTF

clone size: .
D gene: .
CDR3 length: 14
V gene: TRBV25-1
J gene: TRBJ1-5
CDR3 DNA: TGTGCCAGCAGTCTCCAGGGAAGCAATCAGCCCCAGCATTTT
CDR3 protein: CASSLQGSNQPQHF

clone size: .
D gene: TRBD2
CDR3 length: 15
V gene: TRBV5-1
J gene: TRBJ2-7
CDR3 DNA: TGCGCCAGCAGCTTAGAAAGAGCGGGGGCCTACGAGCAGTACTTC
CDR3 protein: CASSLERAGAYEQYF

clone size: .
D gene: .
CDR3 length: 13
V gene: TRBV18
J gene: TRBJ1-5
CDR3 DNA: TGTGCCAGCTCACCAGGACGAGACGGGATCCTGCATTTT
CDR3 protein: CASSPGRDGILHF

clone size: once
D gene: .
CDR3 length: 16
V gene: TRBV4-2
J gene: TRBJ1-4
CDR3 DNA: TGTGCCAGCAGCCAAGATTTTAAAAGGGGTAATGAAAAACTGTTTTTT
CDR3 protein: CASSQDFKRGNEKLFF

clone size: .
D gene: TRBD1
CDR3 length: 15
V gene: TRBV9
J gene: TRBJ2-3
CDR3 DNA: TGTGCCAGCAGCGCCGGACAGGTCGGCACAGATACGCAGTATTTT
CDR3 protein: CASSAGQVGTDTQYF